The entry below gives a single T cell receptor beta chain sequence along with its context. Antigen: not known. These data come from a study of OX40 agonist ivuxolimab in advanced cancers. At the level of the study: An agonistic anti-OX40 (CD134) antibody, ivuxolimab, was used to treat the patients.

Trimming took 0 bases from V and 1 from J, leaving 3 bases between them. In germline, CDR1 is SGHAT, CDR2 FQNNGV. CDR3 size: 13 residues. Study-wide results and limits: CD4+ and CD8+ blood T cells expanded clonally by week 6 at 0.1 to 3.0 mg/kg. CD8+ T cells averaged more expanded clones than CD4+. The investigators did not determine what antigen specificity the expanded peripheral T cells had.

Assay used: immunoSEQ multiplex PCR; TCRdb lists only in-frame clones, some missing. The sample includes fewer than 30,000 clones, 80% to 85% of them seen just once. The material sequenced was CD4+ or CD8+ T cells sorted from blood, taken in a trial of the OX40 agonist ivuxolimab. This TCR derives from an adult with an advanced solid tumor such as melanoma, head and neck, liver or kidney cancer. V and J are TRBV11-2 and TRBJ1-1, with D unclear. The CDR3 DNA sequence: TGTGCCAGCAGCTTAGAACAGAACACTGAAGCTTTCTTT. It encodes CASSLEQNTEAFF.